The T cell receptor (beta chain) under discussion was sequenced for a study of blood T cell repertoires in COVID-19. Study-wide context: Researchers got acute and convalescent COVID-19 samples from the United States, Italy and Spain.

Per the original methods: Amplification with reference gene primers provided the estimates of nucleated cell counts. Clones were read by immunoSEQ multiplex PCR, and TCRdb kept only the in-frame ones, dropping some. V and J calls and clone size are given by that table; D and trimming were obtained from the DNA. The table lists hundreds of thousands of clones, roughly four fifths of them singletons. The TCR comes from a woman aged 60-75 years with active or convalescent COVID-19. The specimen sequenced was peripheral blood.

DNA for the CDR3: TGTGCCAGCAGCACCCAACCGGGGGGGGCGGACGTCCTGACTTTC. It codes for CASSTQPGGADVLTF. The rearrangement links TRBV9 to TRBJ2-6; 8 bases fit TRBD2. Germline V CDR1 and CDR2: SGDLS, YYNGEE. V shed 4 bases and J 11 bases; nucleotides not matched to a gene: 11. This CDR3 is built from 15 residues.